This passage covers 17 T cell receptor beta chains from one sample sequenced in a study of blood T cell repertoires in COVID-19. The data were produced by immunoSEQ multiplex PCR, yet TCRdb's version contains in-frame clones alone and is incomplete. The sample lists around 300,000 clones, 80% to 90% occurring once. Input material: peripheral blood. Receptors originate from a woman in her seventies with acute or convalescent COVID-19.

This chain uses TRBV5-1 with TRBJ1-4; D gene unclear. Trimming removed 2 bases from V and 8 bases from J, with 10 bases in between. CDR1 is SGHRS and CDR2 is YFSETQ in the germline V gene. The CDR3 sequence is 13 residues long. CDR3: CASSLEFGEKLFF. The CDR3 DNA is TGCGCCAGCAGCTTAGAGTTCGGGGAAAAACTGTTTTTT.

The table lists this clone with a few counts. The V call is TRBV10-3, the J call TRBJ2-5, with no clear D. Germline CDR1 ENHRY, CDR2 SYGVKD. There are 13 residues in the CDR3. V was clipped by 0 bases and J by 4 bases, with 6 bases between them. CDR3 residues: CAISESVAETQYF. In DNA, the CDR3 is TGTGCCATCAGTGAGTCGGTGGCAGAGACCCAGTACTTC.

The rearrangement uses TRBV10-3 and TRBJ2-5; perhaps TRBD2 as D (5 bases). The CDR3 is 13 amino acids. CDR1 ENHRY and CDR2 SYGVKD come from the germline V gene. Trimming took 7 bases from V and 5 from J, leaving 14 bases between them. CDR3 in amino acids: CAINDGLGETQYF. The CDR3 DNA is TGTGCCATCAACGACGGACTTGGGGAGACCCAGTACTTC.

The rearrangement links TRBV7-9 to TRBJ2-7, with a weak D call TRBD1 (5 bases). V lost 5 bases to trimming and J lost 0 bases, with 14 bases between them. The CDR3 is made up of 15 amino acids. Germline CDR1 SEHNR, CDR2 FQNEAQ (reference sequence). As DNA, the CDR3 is TGTGCCAGCAGCCCCGTGACAGATAGCTCCTACGAGCAGTACTTC. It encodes CASSPVTDSSYEQYF.

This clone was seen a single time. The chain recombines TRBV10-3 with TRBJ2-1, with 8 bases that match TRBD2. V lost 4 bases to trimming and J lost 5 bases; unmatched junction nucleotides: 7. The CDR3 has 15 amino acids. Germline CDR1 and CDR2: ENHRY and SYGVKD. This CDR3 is CAISGELAENNEQFF. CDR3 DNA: TGTGCCATCAGTGGAGAACTAGCGGAGAACAATGAGCAGTTCTTC.

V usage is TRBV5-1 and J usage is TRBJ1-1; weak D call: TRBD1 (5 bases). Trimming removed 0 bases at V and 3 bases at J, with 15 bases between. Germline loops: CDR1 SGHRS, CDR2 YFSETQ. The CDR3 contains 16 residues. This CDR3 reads CASSLVGNRGDTEAFF. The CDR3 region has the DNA TGCGCCAGCAGCTTGGTGGGAAATCGGGGGGACACTGAAGCTTTCTTT. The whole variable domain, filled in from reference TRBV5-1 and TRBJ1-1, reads KAGVTQTPRYLIKTRGQQVTLSCSPISGHRSVSWYQQTPGQGLQFLFEYFSETQRNKGNFPGRFSGRQFSNSRSEMNVSTLELGDSALYLCASSLVGNRGDTEAFFGQGTRLTVV.

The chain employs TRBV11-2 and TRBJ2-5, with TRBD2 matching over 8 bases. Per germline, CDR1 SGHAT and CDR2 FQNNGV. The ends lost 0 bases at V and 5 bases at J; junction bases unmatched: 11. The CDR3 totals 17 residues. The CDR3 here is CASSLDLGASGSETQYF. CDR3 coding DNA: TGTGCCAGCAGCTTAGATCTCGGGGCTAGCGGGTCGGAGACCCAGTACTTC.

Written as DNA, the CDR3 is TGTGCCAGCACTAAGGGGGCGATGATGAACACTGAAGCTTTCTTT. Amino acids: CASTKGAMMNTEAFF. The chain is built from TRBV7-9 and TRBJ1-1, with 7 positions matching TRBD1. With 7 bases clipped from V and 0 bases from J, the junction kept 8 bases outside the gene matches. Germline lookup yields CDR1 SEHNR and CDR2 FQNEAQ (reference sequence). This CDR3 is built from 15 residues.

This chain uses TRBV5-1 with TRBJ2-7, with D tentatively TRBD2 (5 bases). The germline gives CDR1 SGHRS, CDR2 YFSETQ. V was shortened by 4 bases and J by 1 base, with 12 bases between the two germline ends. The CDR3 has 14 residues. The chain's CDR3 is CASSLMGSSYEQYF. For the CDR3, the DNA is TGCGCCAGCAGCCTGATGGGGAGTTCCTACGAGCAGTACTTC.

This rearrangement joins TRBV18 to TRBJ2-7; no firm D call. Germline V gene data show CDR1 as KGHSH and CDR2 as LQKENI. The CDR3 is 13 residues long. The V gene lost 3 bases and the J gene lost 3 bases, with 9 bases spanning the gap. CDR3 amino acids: CASSPTQVYEQYF. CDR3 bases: TGTGCCAGCTCACCCACCCAGGTCTACGAGCAGTACTTC. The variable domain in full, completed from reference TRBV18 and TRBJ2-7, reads NAGVMQNPRHLVRRRGQEARLRCSPMKGHSHVYWYRQLPEEGLKFMVYLQKENIIDESGMPKERFSAEFPKEGPSILRIQQVVRGDSAAYFCASSPTQVYEQYFGPGTRLTVT.

CDR3 region: CASSITGVEETQYF. DNA of the CDR3: TGTGCCAGTAGTATTACCGGGGTTGAGGAGACCCAGTACTTC. The chain is built from TRBV19 and TRBJ2-5, with a tentative D call TRBD2 (5 bases). Between the trimmed V and J ends, which lost 3 bases and 5 bases, there was a span of 13 bases. This CDR3 contains 14 residues. Germline assignment: CDR1 LNHDA and CDR2 SQIVND (reference sequence).

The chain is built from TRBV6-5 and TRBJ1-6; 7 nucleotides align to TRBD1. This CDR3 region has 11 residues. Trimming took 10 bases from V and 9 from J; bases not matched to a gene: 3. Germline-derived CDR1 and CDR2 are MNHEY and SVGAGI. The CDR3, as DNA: TGTGCCACCTCAGGGGGTTCACCCCTCCACTTT. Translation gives CATSGGSPLHF.

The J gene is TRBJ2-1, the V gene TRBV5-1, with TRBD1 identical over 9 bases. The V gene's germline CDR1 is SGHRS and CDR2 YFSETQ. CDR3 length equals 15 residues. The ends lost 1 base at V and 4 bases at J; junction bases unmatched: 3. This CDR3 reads CASSLQGQGYNEQFF. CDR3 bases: TGCGCCAGCAGCTTGCAAGGACAGGGGTACAATGAGCAGTTCTTC.

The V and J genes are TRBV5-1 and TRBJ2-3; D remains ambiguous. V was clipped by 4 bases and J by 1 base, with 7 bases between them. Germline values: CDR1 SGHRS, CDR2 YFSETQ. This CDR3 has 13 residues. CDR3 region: CASSDTGTDTQYF. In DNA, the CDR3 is TGCGCCAGCAGCGATACGGGCACAGATACGCAGTATTTT. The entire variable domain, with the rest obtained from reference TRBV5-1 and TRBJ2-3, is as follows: KAGVTQTPRYLIKTRGQQVTLSCSPISGHRSVSWYQQTPGQGLQFLFEYFSETQRNKGNFPGRFSGRQFSNSRSEMNVSTLELGDSALYLCASSDTGTDTQYFGPGTRLTVL.

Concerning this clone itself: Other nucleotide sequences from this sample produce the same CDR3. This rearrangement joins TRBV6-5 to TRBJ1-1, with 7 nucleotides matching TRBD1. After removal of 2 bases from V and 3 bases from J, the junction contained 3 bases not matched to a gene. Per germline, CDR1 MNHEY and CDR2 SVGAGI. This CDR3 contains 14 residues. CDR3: CASSYSQGDTEAFF. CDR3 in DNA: TGTGCCAGCAGTTACAGCCAGGGGGACACTGAAGCTTTCTTT.

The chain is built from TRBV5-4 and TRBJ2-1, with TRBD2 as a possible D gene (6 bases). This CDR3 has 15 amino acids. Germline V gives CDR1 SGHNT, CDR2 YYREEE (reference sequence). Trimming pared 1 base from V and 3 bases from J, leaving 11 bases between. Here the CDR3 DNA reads TGTGCCAGCAGCTTGCTTGGCGGGGTCTACAATGAGCAGTTCTTC. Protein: CASSLLGGVYNEQFF.

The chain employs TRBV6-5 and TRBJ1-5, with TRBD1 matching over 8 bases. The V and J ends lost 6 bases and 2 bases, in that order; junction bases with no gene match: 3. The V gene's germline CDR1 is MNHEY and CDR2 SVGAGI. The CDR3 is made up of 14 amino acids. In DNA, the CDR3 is TGTGCCAGCAGCACGGGACAGGGCAATCAGCCCCAGCATTTT. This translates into CASSTGQGNQPQHF.